Below, one T cell receptor (beta chain) is given with its context. The sample comes from a study of blood T cell repertoires in COVID-19. The overall study: Samples representing acute and convalescent COVID-19 were sourced from the United States, Italy and Spain.

Original methodology: How many nucleated cells were present was estimated from reference gene primer amplification. Assay used: immunoSEQ multiplex PCR; TCRdb lists only in-frame clones, some missing. The V and J calls and the clone size are those of that table, but D and trimming were determined from the DNA. The sample holds some 97,000 clones; roughly 85% are singletons and the top ten take roughly 31%. From germline, CDR1 is MNHEY and CDR2 SVGAGI. The ends were cut back, 3 bases at V and 5 bases at J, with 14 bases in the middle. CDR3 length: 16 amino acids. The clonotype comes from a man aged 65-85 years with active or convalescent COVID-19. The material sequenced was peripheral blood. The chain has TRBV6-5 and TRBJ1-6; no reliable D call. In nucleotides, the CDR3 is TGTGCCAGCAGTTATACGGTACAGCTTAATAATTCACCCCTCCACTTT. It translates to CASSYTVQLNNSPLHF.